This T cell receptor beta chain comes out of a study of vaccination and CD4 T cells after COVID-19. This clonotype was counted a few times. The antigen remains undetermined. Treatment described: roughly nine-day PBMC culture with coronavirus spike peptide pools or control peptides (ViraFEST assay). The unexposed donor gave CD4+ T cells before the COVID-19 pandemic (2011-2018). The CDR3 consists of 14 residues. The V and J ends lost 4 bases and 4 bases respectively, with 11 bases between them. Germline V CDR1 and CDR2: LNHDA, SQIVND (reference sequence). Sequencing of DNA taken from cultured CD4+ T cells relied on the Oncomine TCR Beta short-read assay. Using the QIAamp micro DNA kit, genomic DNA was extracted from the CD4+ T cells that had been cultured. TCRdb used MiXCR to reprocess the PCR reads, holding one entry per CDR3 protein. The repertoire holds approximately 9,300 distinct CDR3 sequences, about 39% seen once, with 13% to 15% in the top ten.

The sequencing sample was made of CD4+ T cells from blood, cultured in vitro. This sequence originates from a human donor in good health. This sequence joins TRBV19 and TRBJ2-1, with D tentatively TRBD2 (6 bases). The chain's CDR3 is CASSTSGSYNEQFF. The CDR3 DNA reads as TGTGCCAGTAGTACCTCCGGGAGTTACAATGAGCAGTTCTTC. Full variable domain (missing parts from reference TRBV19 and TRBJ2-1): DGGITQSPKYLFRKEGQNVTLSCEQNLNHDAMYWYRQDPGQGLRLIYYSQIVNDFQKGDIAEGYSVSREKKESFPLTVTSAQKNPTAFYLCASSTSGSYNEQFFGPGTRLTVL.